The present T cell receptor (delta chain) was sequenced within a study of γδ T cells in repeated Plasmodium falciparum infection. The overall study: Age- and gender-matched Australian children served as comparison for malaria-exposed Malian children. Over about 600 days, donors received four mosquito-bite P. falciparum NF54 infections. Whole-study findings and limits: Malian children's Vdelta2-negative repertoires appeared more expanded and less diverse than Australians'. Over time and infection, Vgamma9/Vdelta2+ repertoires remained highly stable and polyclonal.

Gammadelta T cells were flow-sorted from PBMC into Vgamma9/Vdelta2+ and Vdelta2-negative populations for bulk analysis. Germline lookup yields CDR1 GEAIGNYY and CDR2 EKD. CDR3 length equals 14 residues. V was cut by 1 base and J by 5 bases, with 13 bases left in between. TCRdb re-called the multiplex PCR reads using CATT. Altogether around 86,000 delta-chain clones are present, over 1.3% being singletons, with the ten largest covering 9%. As for this clone: Its cognate antigen is unknown. This likely reflects a read error, since a far larger clone is one base away. Other DNA sequences in the same sample also yield this CDR3.

This sequence joins TRDV2 and TRDJ1; D is perhaps TRDD3 (6 bases). No J gene was available from TCRdb, and it was assigned here by a germline match of the DNA. Material: gamma-delta T cells from blood. This receptor was identified in a pool of human donors (malaria-infected and uninfected, not separated). CDR3 DNA sequence: TGTGCCTGTGACACTTTGGTCCTGGGGGATAAACTCATCTTT. The encoded protein is CACDTLVLGDKLIF.